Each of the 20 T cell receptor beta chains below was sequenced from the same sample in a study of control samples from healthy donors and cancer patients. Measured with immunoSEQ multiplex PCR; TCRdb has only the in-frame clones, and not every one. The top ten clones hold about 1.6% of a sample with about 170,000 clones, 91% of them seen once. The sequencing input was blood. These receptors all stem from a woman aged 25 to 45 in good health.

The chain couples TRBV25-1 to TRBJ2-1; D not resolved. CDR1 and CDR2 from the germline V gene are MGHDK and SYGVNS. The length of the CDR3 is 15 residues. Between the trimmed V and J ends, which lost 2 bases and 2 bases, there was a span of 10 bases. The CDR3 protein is CASSERATPYNEQFF. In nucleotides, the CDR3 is TGTGCCAGCAGTGAACGGGCTACCCCCTACAATGAGCAGTTCTTC.

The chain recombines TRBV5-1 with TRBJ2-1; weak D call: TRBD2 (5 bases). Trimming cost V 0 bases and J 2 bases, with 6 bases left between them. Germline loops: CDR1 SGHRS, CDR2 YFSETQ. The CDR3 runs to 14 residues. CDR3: CASSLGEPYNEQFF. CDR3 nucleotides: TGCGCCAGCAGCTTGGGGGAGCCCTACAATGAGCAGTTCTTC.

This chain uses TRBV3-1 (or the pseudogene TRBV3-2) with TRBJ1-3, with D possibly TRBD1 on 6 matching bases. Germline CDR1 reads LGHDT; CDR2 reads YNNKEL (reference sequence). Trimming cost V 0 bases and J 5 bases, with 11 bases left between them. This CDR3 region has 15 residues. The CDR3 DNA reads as TGTGCCAGCAGCCAAGATCTAGGACAGCGAAACACCATATATTTT. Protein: CASSQDLGQRNTIYF.

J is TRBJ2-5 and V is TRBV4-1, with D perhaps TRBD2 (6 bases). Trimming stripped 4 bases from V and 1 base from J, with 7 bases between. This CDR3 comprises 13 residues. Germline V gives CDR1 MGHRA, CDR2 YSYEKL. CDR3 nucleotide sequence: TGCGCCAGCAGCCCGGGACTCCAAGAGACCCAGTACTTC. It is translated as CASSPGLQETQYF.

CDR3 nucleotides: TGTGCCAGCTCACTAACAGGGGCCACTGAAGCTTTCTTT. It is translated as CASSLTGATEAFF. The chain joins TRBV18 to TRBJ1-1; the match to TRBD1 covers 7 bases. From germline, CDR1 is KGHSH and CDR2 LQKENI. CDR3 length: 13 amino acids. V gave up 4 bases and J gave up 4 bases; unmatched junction bases: 3.

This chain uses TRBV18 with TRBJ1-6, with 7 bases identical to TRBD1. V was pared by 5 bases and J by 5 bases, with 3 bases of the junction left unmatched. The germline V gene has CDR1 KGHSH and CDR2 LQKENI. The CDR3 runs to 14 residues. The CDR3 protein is CASSMGQNNSPLHF. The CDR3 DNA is TGTGCCAGCTCAATGGGACAGAATAATTCACCCCTCCACTTT.

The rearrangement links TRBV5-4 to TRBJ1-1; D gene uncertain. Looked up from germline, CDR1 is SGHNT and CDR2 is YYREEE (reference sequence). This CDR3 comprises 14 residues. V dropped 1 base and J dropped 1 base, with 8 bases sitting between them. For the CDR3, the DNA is TGTGCCAGCAGCTTGTCGCAGTCGAACACTGAAGCTTTCTTT. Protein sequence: CASSLSQSNTEAFF.

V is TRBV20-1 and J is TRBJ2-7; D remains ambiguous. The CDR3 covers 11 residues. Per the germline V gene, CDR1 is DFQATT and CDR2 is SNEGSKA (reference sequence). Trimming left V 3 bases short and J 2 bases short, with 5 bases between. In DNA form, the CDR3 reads TGCAGTGCTAGCCAGACCTACGAGCAGTACTTC. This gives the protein CSASQTYEQYF.

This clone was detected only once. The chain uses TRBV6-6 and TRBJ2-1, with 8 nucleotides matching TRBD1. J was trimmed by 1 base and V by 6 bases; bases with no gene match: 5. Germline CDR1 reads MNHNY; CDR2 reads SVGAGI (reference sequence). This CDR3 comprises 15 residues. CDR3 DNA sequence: TGTGCCAGCAGCTACGACAGGGGTTCCTACAATGAGCAGTTCTTC. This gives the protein CASSYDRGSYNEQFF.

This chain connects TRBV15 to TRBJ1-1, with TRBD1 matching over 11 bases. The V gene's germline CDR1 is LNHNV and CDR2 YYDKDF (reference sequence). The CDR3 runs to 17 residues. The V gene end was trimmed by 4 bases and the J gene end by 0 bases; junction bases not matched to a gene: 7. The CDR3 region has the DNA TGTGCCACCAGCAAACCGGACAGGGGGCTTGTGAACACTGAAGCTTTCTTT. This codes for CATSKPDRGLVNTEAFF.

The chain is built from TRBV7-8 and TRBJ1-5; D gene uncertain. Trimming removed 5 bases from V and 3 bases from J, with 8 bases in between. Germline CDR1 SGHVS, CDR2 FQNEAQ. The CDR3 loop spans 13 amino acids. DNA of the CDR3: TGTGCCAGCAGCCCCCGGGACAATCAGCCCCAGCATTTT. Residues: CASSPRDNQPQHF.

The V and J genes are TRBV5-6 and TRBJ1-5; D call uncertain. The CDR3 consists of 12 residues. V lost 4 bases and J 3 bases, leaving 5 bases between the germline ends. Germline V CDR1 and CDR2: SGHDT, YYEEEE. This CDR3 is CASSVNNQPQHF. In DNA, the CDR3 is TGTGCCAGCAGCGTTAACAATCAGCCCCAGCATTTT.

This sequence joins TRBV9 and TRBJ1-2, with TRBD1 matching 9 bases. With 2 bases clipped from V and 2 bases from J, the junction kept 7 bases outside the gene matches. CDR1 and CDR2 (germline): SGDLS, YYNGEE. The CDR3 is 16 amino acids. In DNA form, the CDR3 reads TGTGCCAGCAGCGTCACTTCGACAGGGGGGAACTATGGCTACACCTTC. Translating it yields CASSVTSTGGNYGYTF.

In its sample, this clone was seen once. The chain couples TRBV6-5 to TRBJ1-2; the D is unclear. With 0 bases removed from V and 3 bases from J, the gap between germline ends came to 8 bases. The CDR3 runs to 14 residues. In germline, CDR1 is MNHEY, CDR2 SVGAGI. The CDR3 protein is CASSYSWTDYGYTF. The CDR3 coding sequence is TGTGCCAGCAGTTACTCTTGGACCGACTATGGCTACACCTTC.

The DNA for the CDR3 is TGTGCCAGCAGCTTGGCCGGCAGCAATCAGCCCCAGCATTTT. Its protein product is CASSLAGSNQPQHF. The V gene is TRBV5-5, the J gene TRBJ1-5; no clear D. CDR3 length: 14 amino acids. Trimming shortened V by 0 bases and J by 1 base, and 5 bases separated the two germline ends. CDR1 SGHKS and CDR2 YYEKEE come from the germline V gene (reference sequence).

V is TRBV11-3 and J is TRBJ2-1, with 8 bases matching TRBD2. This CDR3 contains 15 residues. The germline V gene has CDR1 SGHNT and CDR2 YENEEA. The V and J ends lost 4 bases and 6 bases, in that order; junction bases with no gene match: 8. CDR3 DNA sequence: TGTGCCAGCAGCTCCGCCGGGACTAGACTCAATGAGCAGTTCTTC. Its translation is CASSSAGTRLNEQFF.

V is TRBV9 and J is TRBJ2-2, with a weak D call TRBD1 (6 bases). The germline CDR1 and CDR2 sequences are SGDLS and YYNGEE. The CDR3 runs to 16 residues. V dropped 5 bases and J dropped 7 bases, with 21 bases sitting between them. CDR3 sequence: CASSAQTGSVGGELFF. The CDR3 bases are TGTGCCAGCAGTGCCCAAACAGGGTCGGTTGGCGGGGAGCTGTTTTTT.

CDR3 DNA: TGTGCCAGCAGCCGGGACCTTTACAATGAGCAGTTCTTC. Translation gives CASSRDLYNEQFF. V gene TRBV6-5 combines with J gene TRBJ2-1; D possibly matches TRBD1 or TRBD2 (5 bases each). V gave up 6 bases and J gave up 4 bases, with 10 bases separating them. CDR1 MNHEY and CDR2 SVGAGI come from the germline V gene. This CDR3 is 13 amino acids long.

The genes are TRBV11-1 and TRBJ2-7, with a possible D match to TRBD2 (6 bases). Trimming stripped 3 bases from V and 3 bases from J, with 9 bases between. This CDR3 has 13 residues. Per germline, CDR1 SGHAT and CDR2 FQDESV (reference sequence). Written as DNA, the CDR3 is TGTGCCAGCAGCTTCCCGGGGGACTACGAGCAGTACTTC. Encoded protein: CASSFPGDYEQYF.

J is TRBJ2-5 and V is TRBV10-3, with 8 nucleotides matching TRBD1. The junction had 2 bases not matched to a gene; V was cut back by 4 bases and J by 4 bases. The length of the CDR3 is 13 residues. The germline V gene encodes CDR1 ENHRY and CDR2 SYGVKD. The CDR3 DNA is TGTGCCATCAGTGGAGACAGGGGAGAGACCCAGTACTTC. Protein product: CAISGDRGETQYF.